This paragraph covers one T cell receptor (beta chain) sequence. CDR1 and CDR2 (germline): SNHLY, FYNNEI. Unmatched junction bases numbered 4, after V lost 2 bases and J lost 5 bases. The CDR3 is 15 amino acids. This specimen comes from a study of blood T cell repertoires in COVID-19. TCRdb's table, derived via immunoSEQ multiplex PCR, lists solely in-frame clones and lacks some. This sample yields 650,000 to 800,000 clones, of which 85% to 90% are seen a single time; 0.2% to 0.3% belongs to the top ten. This TCR was recovered from a woman aged 18-29 years with acute or convalescent COVID-19. The chain links TRBV2 to TRBJ1-2; 11 bases fit TRBD1. The sample comprised peripheral blood. CDR3: CASSETGTGGYGYTF. For the CDR3, the DNA is TGTGCCAGCAGTGAAACCGGGACAGGGGGTTATGGCTACACCTTC.